This T cell receptor beta chain is drawn from a study of T-cell reconstitution after alpha-beta-depleted transplantation in children. This clonotype was detected many times. CDR1 is MNHNS and CDR2 is SASEGT in the germline V gene. V was pared by 4 bases and J by 3 bases, with 12 bases between. This CDR3 is 14 amino acids long. Construction of the TCRbeta library involved unique molecular identifiers. Each CDR3 protein is one row after TCRdb ran MiXCR on the PCR reads. This table holds 200,000 to 250,000 distinct CDR3 sequences, 8.5% to 10% found once. Sequenced material: PBMCs from the stem cell graft donor, taken from the stem cell graft. The receptor's source is a human donor who donated a stem cell graft to a child with acute lymphoblastic leukemia. The chain couples TRBV6-1 to TRBJ1-2; D remains ambiguous. CDR3 nucleotide sequence: TGTGCCAGCAGTGCTAACTGGCACTACTATGGCTACACCTTC. This sequence encodes CASSANWHYYGYTF.